The sequence of this T cell receptor (beta chain) was determined in a study of T-cell memory formation after mild COVID-19. Study context: Largely donor-specific TCR clusters were found. Findings and limits, study-wide: Contracting CD4+ clones sat mainly in CM and EM; CD8+ in EMRA.

TCRdb re-derived calls from the 5' RACE reads in MiXCR, one entry per CDR3 protein. The sample holds 95,000 to 120,000 distinct CDR3 sequences, 15% to 20% seen once. Turning to this clonotype: Its antigen is as yet unknown.

The sequence came from a young man who had mild COVID-19 (a few samples of this study predate the infection). Cell type and time point are not known. Specimen: PBMCs or a T cell subset sorted from them (not recorded which).

The CDR3 DNA reads as TGCGCCAGCAGCCAAGATCCCCGACAGGGCAATGAGCAGTTCTTC. Protein product: CASSQDPRQGNEQFF. V usage is TRBV4-3 and J usage is TRBJ2-1; TRBD1 matches 7 bases. Germline-derived CDR1 and CDR2 are LGHNA and YSLEER. J was trimmed by 6 bases and V by 0 bases; bases with no gene match: 5. This CDR3 spans 15 amino acids.